These 12 T cell receptor beta chains were sequenced from one sample in a study of T cell repertoires in cytomegalovirus infection (dated by TCRdb to 2018 to 2020). Sequencing was carried out with an Illumina HiSeq 1500. Through fastp at Q25 and MiXCR, TCRdb rebuilt clones from the public reads, retaining in-frame beta chains. One record per CDR3 amino acid sequence lists the most common genes and DNA. The sample records approximately 700,000 distinct CDR3 sequences, approximately 34% of which are singletons. More than 2.5% of the sample is held by the ten biggest clonotypes. Sample: PBMCs. These receptors were collected from a human donor in good health (CMV status not recorded). Some clones in this sample may be carry-over from other donors' samples.

The table lists this clonotype with many counts. The J gene is TRBJ2-7, the V gene TRBV7-2; D remains ambiguous. Between the trimmed V and J ends, which lost 0 bases and 0 bases, there was a span of 9 bases. This CDR3 has 15 residues. Germline V gene sequence: CDR1 SGHTA, CDR2 FQGNSA. The chain's CDR3 is CASSLAPRNSYEQYF. Written as DNA, the CDR3 is TGTGCCAGCAGCTTAGCTCCCCGTAACTCCTACGAGCAGTACTTC.

This chain uses TRBV20-1 with TRBJ1-1, with D hard to call. Germline V gives CDR1 DFQATT, CDR2 SNEGSKA (reference sequence). The CDR3 is 14 residues long. Trimming pared 3 bases from V and 0 bases from J, leaving 11 bases between. The CDR3 reads CSARAQTMNTEAFF. DNA of the CDR3: TGCAGTGCTAGGGCACAGACCATGAACACTGAAGCTTTCTTT.

This clonotype has ten or more counts. The chain has TRBV11-3 and TRBJ2-2, with D unclear. Germline V gene lookup returns CDR1 SGHNT and CDR2 YENEEA. The CDR3 runs to 15 residues. Trimming shortened V by 2 bases and J by 0 bases, and 7 bases separated the two germline ends. The CDR3 coding sequence is TGTGCCAGCAGCTTAAACCTAGCGAACACCGGGGAGCTGTTTTTT. Amino acid sequence: CASSLNLANTGELFF.

Only a few counts were recorded for this clonotype. The V and J genes are TRBV7-2 and TRBJ1-3; no reliable D call. The CDR3 is made up of 11 amino acids. Trimming shortened V by 3 bases and J by 7 bases, and 4 bases separated the two germline ends. Per germline, CDR1 SGHTA and CDR2 FQGNSA. DNA for the CDR3: TGTGCCAGCAGCTTGTTGAACACCATATATTTT. Its translation is CASSLLNTIYF.

This clonotype was seen more than once but under ten times. The chain recombines TRBV7-8 with TRBJ1-2; D might be TRBD1 (6 bases). CDR3 length: 16 residues. Germline V lookup: CDR1 SGHVS, CDR2 FQNEAQ. Between the trimmed V and J ends, which lost 3 bases and 1 base, there was a span of 15 bases. The CDR3 loop reads CASSLGYRADNYGYTF. In DNA form, the CDR3 reads TGTGCCAGCAGCTTGGGTTACAGGGCGGATAACTATGGCTACACCTTC. Full variable domain (missing parts from reference TRBV7-8 and TRBJ1-2): GAGVSQSPRYKVAKRGQDVALRCDPISGHVSLFWYQQALGQGPEFLTYFQNEAQLDKSGLPSDRFFAERPEGSVSTLKIQRTQQEDSAVYLCASSLGYRADNYGYTFGSGTRLTVV.

With regard to this clonotype: Given the absence of the conserved phenylalanine or tryptophan at the CDR3 end, a read error is likely. The gene calls are TRBV7-6 and TRBJ2-1, with 7 positions matching TRBD2. The CDR3 consists of 16 residues. Germline V gene sequence: CDR1 SGHVS, CDR2 FNYEAQ. The V and J ends lost 4 bases and 10 bases, in that order; junction bases with no gene match: 16. The CDR3 sequence is CASSSRAGRSGEEQFL. The DNA of the CDR3 is TGTGCCAGCAGCTCCCGAGCGGGAAGGTCGGGGGAGGAGCAGTTCTTA.

The chain links TRBV7-6 to TRBJ1-5, with D possibly matching TRBD1 (5 bases). The V gene's germline CDR1 is SGHVS and CDR2 FNYEAQ. Trimming took off 1 base at V and 3 bases at J, with 16 bases between the two ends. This CDR3 has 17 residues. CDR3 DNA: TGTGCCAGCAGCTTAGTGGGGGTCGGAAGAGACAATCAGCCCCAGCATTTT. Protein: CASSLVGVGRDNQPQHF.

This clonotype was detected many times. The chain recombines TRBV12-3 or TRBV12-4 with TRBJ1-5; D perhaps matches TRBD1 (5 bases). With 5 bases removed from V and 5 bases from J, the gap between germline ends came to 10 bases. CDR3 length: 13 residues. CDR3 nucleotides: TGTGCCAGCAGTCCGGGGGGTCATCAGCCCCAGCATTTT. Its translation is CASSPGGHQPQHF.

This chain links TRBV28 with TRBJ1-1; no clear D. Germline V gene data show CDR1 as MDHEN and CDR2 as SYDVKM. The CDR3 is 13 amino acids. V was pared by 5 bases and J by 0 bases, with 7 bases between. Written as DNA, the CDR3 is TGTGCCAGCAGTATCCCTATGAACACTGAAGCTTTCTTT. It codes for CASSIPMNTEAFF. Complete variable domain (other parts from reference TRBV28 and TRBJ1-1): DVKVTQSSRYLVKRTGEKVFLECVQDMDHENMFWYRQDPGLGLRLIYFSYDVKMKEKGDIPEGYSVSREKKERFSLILESASTNQTSMYLCASSIPMNTEAFFGQGTRLTVV.

This clonotype was seen repeatedly, ten times or more. J is TRBJ2-3 and V is TRBV7-2, with 14 bases that match TRBD2. The germline CDR1 and CDR2 sequences are SGHTA and FQGNSA. The V gene end was trimmed by 5 bases and the J gene end by 6 bases; junction bases not matched to a gene: 13. The length of the CDR3 is 18 residues. CDR3 residues: CASSLTSGRGAQRDTQYF. DNA for the CDR3: TGTGCCAGCAGCCTGACTAGCGGGAGGGGGGCCCAACGGGATACGCAGTATTTT.

V and J are TRBV20-1 and TRBJ2-1; 9 bases are a match to TRBD2. CDR1 and CDR2 (germline): DFQATT, SNEGSKA (reference sequence). The CDR3 runs to 16 residues. V was pared by 0 bases and J by 5 bases, with 8 bases of the junction left unmatched. CDR3 in amino acids: CSARDARRGGDNEQFF. The CDR3 coding sequence is TGCAGTGCTAGAGATGCTAGGCGGGGGGGCGACAATGAGCAGTTCTTC.

V gene TRBV28 combines with J gene TRBJ2-7; D is ambiguous. CDR1 and CDR2 from the germline V gene are MDHEN and SYDVKM. CDR3 length equals 15 residues. Between the trimmed V and J ends, which lost 2 bases and 3 bases, there was a span of 14 bases. This CDR3 reads CASSLITGLFYEQYF. The CDR3 DNA follows: TGTGCCAGCAGTTTAATAACTGGCCTCTTCTACGAGCAGTACTTC.